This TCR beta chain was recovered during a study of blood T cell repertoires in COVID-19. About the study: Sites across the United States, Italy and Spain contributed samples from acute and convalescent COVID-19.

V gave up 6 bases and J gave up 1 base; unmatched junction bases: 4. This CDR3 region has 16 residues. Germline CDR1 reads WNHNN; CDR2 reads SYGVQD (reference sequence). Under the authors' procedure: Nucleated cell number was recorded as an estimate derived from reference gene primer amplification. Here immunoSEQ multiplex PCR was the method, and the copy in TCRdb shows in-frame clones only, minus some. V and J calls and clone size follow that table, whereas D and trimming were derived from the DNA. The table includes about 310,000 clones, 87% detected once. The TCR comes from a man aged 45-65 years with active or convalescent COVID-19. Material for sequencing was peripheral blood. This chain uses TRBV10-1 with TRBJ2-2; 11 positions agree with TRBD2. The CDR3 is CASRDGTSGNTGELFF. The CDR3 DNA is TGCGCCAGCAGAGACGGGACTAGCGGGAACACCGGGGAGCTGTTTTTT.